Each of the 18 T cell receptor beta chains below was sequenced from the same sample in a study of T-cell reconstitution after alpha-beta-depleted transplantation in children. Unique molecular identifiers were incorporated when the TCRbeta library was constructed. MiXCR was run by TCRdb on the PCR reads, yielding one entry per CDR3 protein. The repertoire holds roughly 500,000 distinct CDR3 sequences, approximately 12% seen once, with 5% to 6% in the top ten. The material was PBMCs from the stem cell graft donor, obtained from the stem cell graft. These TCRs come from a human donor who donated a stem cell graft to a child with combined immunodeficiency.

Ten or more counts support this clonotype. The rearrangement uses TRBV7-9 and TRBJ2-7; D is possibly TRBD2 (5 bases). The CDR3 spans 14 residues. CDR1 and CDR2 (germline): SEHNR, FQNEAQ (reference sequence). V was clipped by 0 bases and J by 5 bases, with 11 bases between them. The CDR3 DNA reads as TGTGCCAGCAGCTTAGCGGGAGAGAGCCACGAGCAGTACTTC. Amino acids: CASSLAGESHEQYF.

In this sample, this clonotype turned up a few times. This chain joins TRBV20-1 and TRBJ1-2, with 9 nucleotides matching TRBD1. The CDR3 contains 15 residues. Germline CDR1 is DFQATT and CDR2 is SNEGSKA (reference sequence). V lost 3 bases and J lost 1; bases outside the gene matches: 6. The DNA of the CDR3 is TGCAGTGCTAGTACGGGACAGGGTCTTAACTATGGCTACACCTTC. Amino acid sequence: CSASTGQGLNYGYTF.

This clonotype was observed at least ten times. V is TRBV4-3 and J is TRBJ2-7; possibly TRBD2 for D (5 bases). The V gene's germline CDR1 is LGHNA and CDR2 YSLEER. The V end was cut by 0 bases, the J end by 5 bases, with 14 bases between. The CDR3 has 15 residues. CDR3 sequence (DNA): TGCGCCAGCAGCCAAGAAAAGCGGACCCTTGACGAGCAGTACTTC. Its protein is CASSQEKRTLDEQYF.

The rearrangement uses TRBV30 and TRBJ1-1, with D perhaps TRBD1 (6 bases). V dropped 4 bases and J dropped 3 bases, with 21 bases sitting between them. The CDR3 totals 16 residues. The germline CDR1 and CDR2 sequences are GTSNPN and SVGIG (reference sequence). The CDR3: CAWNTGQLVRDTEAFF. The CDR3 coding sequence is TGTGCCTGGAATACAGGACAGTTGGTCCGGGACACTGAAGCTTTCTTT.

This clonotype was seen repeatedly, ten times or more. Written as DNA, the CDR3 is TGTGCCAGCAGTCTGGACAGGGTCTCCTACAATGAGCAGTTCTTC. This translates into CASSLDRVSYNEQFF. The rearrangement uses TRBV11-3 and TRBJ2-1; 8 bases fit TRBD1. Germline lookup yields CDR1 SGHNT and CDR2 YENEEA. V trimming: 6 bases; J trimming: 0 bases; junction bases outside the gene matches: 4. This CDR3 has 15 amino acids.

This clonotype was found a few times. The genes are TRBV19 and TRBJ1-2; D gene unclear. The germline V gene encodes CDR1 LNHDA and CDR2 SQIVND (reference sequence). The germline V and J ends were trimmed by 4 bases and 2 bases, with 8 bases remaining between them. The CDR3 totals 13 residues. The DNA for the CDR3 is TGTGCCAGTAGTAGTCCGGCAAACTATGGCTACACCTTC. Encoded protein: CASSSPANYGYTF.

The sample holds a few counts of this clonotype. The chain employs TRBV13 and TRBJ2-3; TRBD2 matches at 7 bases. This CDR3 is 15 amino acids long. Germline V lookup: CDR1 PRHDT, CDR2 FYEKMQ (reference sequence). The V segment lost 4 bases and the J segment 5 bases; nucleotides outside the gene matches: 9. CDR3 sequence: CASSYGREAEDTQYF. The CDR3 DNA reads TGTGCCAGCAGCTATGGGAGGGAGGCTGAAGATACGCAGTATTTT.

This clonotype has at least ten counts. The genes are TRBV12-3 or TRBV12-4 and TRBJ2-7; TRBD2 matches 14 bases. V trimming: 4 bases; J trimming: 0 bases; junction bases outside the gene matches: 8. The CDR3 length is 18 residues. CDR3 sequence: CASSSWTSGGPISYEQYF. CDR3 DNA: TGTGCCAGCAGTTCCTGGACTAGCGGGGGGCCCATCTCCTACGAGCAGTACTTC.

This clonotype was found a few times. The chain uses TRBV10-3 and TRBJ2-3; 7 bases line up with TRBD2. The CDR3 runs to 12 residues. Germline V gene lookup returns CDR1 ENHRY and CDR2 SYGVKD. V dropped 8 bases and J dropped 2; count of bases not matched to a gene: 1. The CDR3 sequence is CAIGLVTDTQYF. The CDR3 bases are TGTGCCATCGGACTAGTCACAGATACGCAGTATTTT.

This chain uses TRBV4-3 with TRBJ2-7, with D perhaps given as TRBD1 or TRBD2 (6 bases each). V lost 0 bases, J lost 5 bases, and 14 bases lay in between. CDR1 LGHNA and CDR2 YSLEER come from the germline V gene. The CDR3 is 15 amino acids. Written as DNA, the CDR3 is TGCGCCAGCAGCCAAGATTTTCGGGGGCTGGACGAGCAGTACTTC. The encoded protein is CASSQDFRGLDEQYF.

This chain uses TRBV18 with TRBJ2-2; TRBD2 agrees at 8 bases. The CDR3 has 17 residues. V dropped 3 bases and J dropped 5; count of bases not matched to a gene: 11. Germline CDR1 KGHSH, CDR2 LQKENI. The CDR3 nucleotides are TGTGCCAGCTCACCTAGCCTCGGACTAGCAGAGACCGGGGAGCTGTTTTTT. Its protein product is CASSPSLGLAETGELFF. Filled out from reference TRBV18 and TRBJ2-2, the complete variable domain reads NAGVMQNPRHLVRRRGQEARLRCSPMKGHSHVYWYRQLPEEGLKFMVYLQKENIIDESGMPKERFSAEFPKEGPSILRIQQVVRGDSAAYFCASSPSLGLAETGELFFGEGSRLTVL.

This chain connects TRBV4-1 to TRBJ2-4, with 10 nucleotides matching TRBD1. In germline, CDR1 is MGHRA, CDR2 YSYEKL. This CDR3 comprises 17 residues. V shed 2 bases, J shed 1 base, and the junction held 5 bases outside the gene matches. CDR3: CASSQLGTGEAKNIQYF. The CDR3 DNA sequence: TGCGCCAGCAGCCAACTAGGGACAGGGGAGGCCAAAAACATTCAGTACTTC.

This clonotype was detected a few times. The rearrangement uses TRBV7-9 and TRBJ2-7; 12 bases fit TRBD2. Trimming cost V 4 bases and J 4 bases; bases outside gene matches: 11. Germline-derived CDR1 and CDR2 are SEHNR and FQNEAQ (reference sequence). CDR3 length equals 17 residues. As DNA, the CDR3 is TGTGCCAGCAGCTCGCCTTCGGGACTAGCGGGCGTATACGAGCAGTACTTC. Its protein is CASSSPSGLAGVYEQYF. The whole variable domain, filled in from reference TRBV7-9 and TRBJ2-7, reads DTGVSQNPRHKITKRGQNVTFRCDPISEHNRLYWYRQTLGQGPEFLTYFQNEAQLEKSRLLSDRFSAERPKGSFSTLEIQRTEQGDSAMYLCASSSPSGLAGVYEQYFGPGTRLTVT.

This clonotype showed up many times. The CDR3 DNA sequence: TGTGCCAGCAGCCCTGGCTACTCTAGTGAGCAGTACTTC. Translated, it gives CASSPGYSSEQYF. The chain is built from TRBV27 and TRBJ2-7; no definite D call. CDR3 length: 13 amino acids. Germline CDR1 and CDR2: MNHEY and SMNVEV (reference sequence). The germline V and J ends were trimmed by 6 bases and 7 bases, with 16 bases remaining between them.

This CDR3 reads CAWSVSKNWYF. CDR3 nucleotide sequence: TGTGCCTGGAGTGTATCGAAGAACTGGTACTTC. The V and J genes are TRBV30 and TRBJ2-7; D is unclear. The CDR3 has 11 residues. The V gene lost 0 bases and the J gene lost 12 bases, with 12 bases spanning the gap. Looked up from germline, CDR1 is GTSNPN and CDR2 is SVGIG (reference sequence).

This rearrangement joins TRBV20-1 to TRBJ2-7, with 12 positions matching TRBD1. From germline, CDR1 is DFQATT and CDR2 SNEGSKA (reference sequence). This CDR3 comprises 18 residues. J gave up 0 bases and V 5 bases, and 14 bases lay outside the gene matches. The CDR3 is CSADNSGTGGWGSYEQYF. For the CDR3, the DNA is TGCAGTGCTGATAACTCCGGGACAGGGGGCTGGGGCTCCTACGAGCAGTACTTC.

The rearrangement uses TRBV5-1 and TRBJ2-5, with TRBD1 identical over 10 bases. The germline V gene has CDR1 SGHRS and CDR2 YFSETQ. CDR3 length: 16 residues. The V gene end was trimmed by 0 bases and the J gene end by 5 bases; junction bases not matched to a gene: 7. The CDR3 DNA reads TGCGCCAGCAGCTTGGGACAGGGGGCGAGAATGGAGACCCAGTACTTC. It is translated as CASSLGQGARMETQYF.

The J gene is TRBJ1-4, the V gene TRBV29-1, with D maybe TRBD1 (5 bases). Per germline, CDR1 SQVTM and CDR2 ANQGSEA. Trimming cost V 7 bases and J 6 bases, with 12 bases left between them. This CDR3 has 12 residues. The CDR3 DNA sequence: TGCAGCGCTCAGGGCTTGGATGAAAAACTGTTTTTT. It is translated as CSAQGLDEKLFF.